The 21 T cell receptor beta chains below were found in one sample sequenced in a study of beta chain features in type 1 diabetes. Study-wide findings and caveats: TCRB CDR3s were moderately but significantly shorter in Type 1 diabetes patients in all four CD4+ subsets.

The entirety of the isolated RNA underwent reverse transcription, so expressed TCRB transcripts were sequenced. Sequenced by immunoSEQ multiplex PCR; TCRdb stores in-frame clones only, minus some. Among around 710,000 clones listed, 9.5% to 15% were seen once. Their antigens are not known. The specimen was naive CD4+ T cells from blood. The source of these receptors is a man aged 25-45 years with type 1 diabetes.

This chain uses TRBV9 with TRBJ2-2; 8 nucleotides match TRBD2. This CDR3 is 15 amino acids long. Germline CDR1 reads SGDLS; CDR2 reads YYNGEE. After removal of 4 bases from V and 1 base from J, the junction contained 3 bases not matched to a gene. The CDR3 is CASSSGGVNTGELFF. As DNA, the CDR3 is TGTGCCAGCAGCTCCGGGGGGGTGAACACCGGGGAGCTGTTTTTT.

This chain uses TRBV7-9 with TRBJ2-1; tentative D call: TRBD1 (5 bases). Between the trimmed V and J ends, which lost 4 bases and 0 bases, there was a span of 19 bases. The CDR3 is 18 residues long. The germline gives CDR1 SEHNR, CDR2 FQNEAQ (reference sequence). This CDR3 is CASSSQTATGASYNEQFF. The CDR3 DNA follows: TGTGCCAGCAGCTCACAAACTGCTACAGGAGCCTCCTACAATGAGCAGTTCTTC. Full variable domain (outside the CDR3, taken from reference TRBV7-9 and TRBJ2-1): DTGVSQNPRHKITKRGQNVTFRCDPISEHNRLYWYRQTLGQGPEFLTYFQNEAQLEKSRLLSDRFSAERPKGSFSTLEIQRTEQGDSAMYLCASSSQTATGASYNEQFFGPGTRLTVL.

J is TRBJ1-6 and V is TRBV30; no clear D gene. The germline V and J ends were trimmed by 5 bases and 10 bases, with 9 bases remaining between them. The V gene's germline CDR1 is GTSNPN and CDR2 SVGIG (reference sequence). The CDR3 extends over 11 amino acids. CDR3 coding DNA: TGTGCCTGGGGGTTTATATCACCCCTCCACTTT. Protein product: CAWGFISPLHF.

V gene TRBV11-2 combines with J gene TRBJ2-5; possible D gene TRBD1, 6 bases. The CDR3 is made up of 13 amino acids. The V end was cut by 7 bases, the J end by 4 bases, with 13 bases between. Germline V gene data show CDR1 as SGHAT and CDR2 as FQNNGV. CDR3 in DNA: TGTGCCAGCACCAAACAGGGCCGAGAGACCCAGTACTTC. This gives the protein CASTKQGRETQYF. The whole variable domain, remainder taken from reference TRBV11-2 and TRBJ2-5, is EAGVAQSPRYKIIEKRQSVAFWCNPISGHATLYWYQQILGQGPKLLIQFQNNGVVDDSQLPKDRFSAERLKGVDSTLKIQPAKLEDSAVYLCASTKQGRETQYFGPGTRLLVL.

The chain recombines TRBV27 with TRBJ2-1; a possible D gene is TRBD1 (6 bases). The germline V gene has CDR1 MNHEY and CDR2 SMNVEV (reference sequence). The CDR3 extends over 18 amino acids. V was clipped by 5 bases and J by 3 bases, with 23 bases between them. The CDR3 sequence: CASSGGAHGTSRYNEQFF. The CDR3 DNA reads as TGTGCCAGCAGTGGGGGAGCTCACGGGACAAGTCGCTACAATGAGCAGTTCTTC.

The V call is TRBV11-3, the J call TRBJ2-6, with D hard to call. The CDR3 is 13 amino acids. CDR1 and CDR2 from the germline V gene are SGHNT and YENEEA. V shed 5 bases and J shed 0 bases, with 2 bases lying between them. As DNA, the CDR3 is TGTGCCAGCAGCGCCTCTGGGGCCAACGTCCTGACTTTC. It is translated as CASSASGANVLTF.

Only a few counts were recorded for this clone. The chain joins TRBV18 to TRBJ1-2; D not resolved. The germline V gene has CDR1 KGHSH and CDR2 LQKENI. CDR3 length: 14 amino acids. V lost 0 bases and J lost 4, with 9 bases in between. CDR3 DNA sequence: TGTGCCAGCTCACCACCTCCGGACGGCTATGGCTACACCTTC. It specifies CASSPPPDGYGYTF.

This clone was picked up a small number of times. J is TRBJ2-6 and V is TRBV9; D possibly corresponds to TRBD1 (6 bases). The germline CDR1 and CDR2 sequences are SGDLS and YYNGEE. This CDR3 is built from 19 residues. Between the trimmed V and J ends, which lost 4 bases and 0 bases, there was a span of 20 bases. Here the CDR3 reads CASSRRQAIAGSGANVLTF. The CDR3 DNA sequence: TGTGCCAGCAGCCGAAGACAGGCTATCGCTGGCTCTGGGGCCAACGTCCTGACTTTC. The full variable domain, in which reference TRBV9 and TRBJ2-6 provide the parts outside the CDR3, is DSGVTQTPKHLITATGQRVTLRCSPRSGDLSVYWYQQSLDQGLQFLIQYYNGEERAKGNILERFSAQQFPDLHSELNLSSLELGDSALYFCASSRRQAIAGSGANVLTFGAGSRLTVL.

The chain couples TRBV9 to TRBJ1-1, with a possible D match to TRBD1 (6 bases). The germline gives CDR1 SGDLS, CDR2 YYNGEE. Between the trimmed V and J ends, which lost 4 bases and 1 base, there was a span of 14 bases. The CDR3 runs 15 residues. This chain's CDR3 is CASSPIGGWNTEAFF. The CDR3 bases are TGTGCCAGCAGCCCAATAGGGGGTTGGAACACTGAAGCTTTCTTT.

The rearrangement uses TRBV10-3 and TRBJ1-6; 7 nucleotides line up with TRBD1. Germline loops: CDR1 ENHRY, CDR2 SYGVKD. V was clipped by 3 bases and J by 7 bases; unmatched bases: 9. This CDR3 has 16 residues. CDR3 region: CAISDRQGGGNSPLHF. The CDR3, as DNA: TGTGCCATCAGTGACCGACAGGGTGGCGGGAATTCACCCCTCCACTTT.

This clone was observed a few times. V usage is TRBV10-3 and J usage is TRBJ2-6; 9 bases are a match to TRBD1. Looked up from germline, CDR1 is ENHRY and CDR2 is SYGVKD. This CDR3 contains 18 residues. Trimming took 10 bases from V and 1 from J; bases not matched to a gene: 14. CDR3 amino acids: CANSVGGTGRSGANVLTF. In nucleotides, the CDR3 is TGTGCCAACTCTGTTGGTGGGACAGGGAGGTCTGGGGCCAACGTCCTGACTTTC.

The V gene is TRBV18, the J gene TRBJ1-4; D is possibly TRBD1 (6 bases). The germline V gene has CDR1 KGHSH and CDR2 LQKENI. The ends were cut back, 1 base at V and 0 bases at J, with 12 bases in the middle. This CDR3 is 17 amino acids long. DNA for the CDR3: TGTGCCAGCTCACCACGAGGGGGAATTGCAACTAATGAAAAACTGTTTTTT. The encoded protein is CASSPRGGIATNEKLFF.

This chain links TRBV29-1 with TRBJ2-3; D may be TRBD1 (6 bases). The length of the CDR3 is 15 residues. From germline, CDR1 is SQVTM and CDR2 ANQGSEA. V was clipped by 4 bases and J by 0 bases, with 14 bases between them. Here the CDR3 DNA reads TGCAGCGTTGGGATAGGACAGTCGAGCACAGATACGCAGTATTTT. Protein product: CSVGIGQSSTDTQYF.

This clone was observed a single time. J is TRBJ1-6 and V is TRBV7-3; D is ambiguous. Trimming cost V 0 bases and J 5 bases, with 8 bases left between them. From germline, CDR1 is SGHTA and CDR2 FQGTGA. The CDR3 is 15 amino acids. The CDR3 loop reads CASSLTGQNNSPLHF. The CDR3 nucleotides read TGTGCCAGCAGCTTAACCGGCCAGAATAATTCACCCCTCCACTTT.

As for this clone: Other DNA sequences in the sample encode the same CDR3. J is TRBJ1-2 and V is TRBV19, with a tentative D call TRBD1 (6 bases). Germline CDR1 LNHDA, CDR2 SQIVND (reference sequence). This CDR3 is built from 13 residues. Trimming shortened V by 3 bases and J by 5 bases, and 10 bases separated the two germline ends. The CDR3 DNA sequence: TGTGCCAGTAGTATCGGACAGTCTTATGGCTACACCTTC. Residues: CASSIGQSYGYTF.

The V call is TRBV19, the J call TRBJ2-3; TRBD1 agrees at 9 bases. Germline values: CDR1 LNHDA, CDR2 SQIVND (reference sequence). V lost 4 bases to trimming and J lost 2 bases; unmatched junction nucleotides: 7. CDR3 length: 16 residues. CDR3 in amino acids: CASSTMGQGHTDTQYF. The DNA of the CDR3 is TGTGCCAGTAGTACGATGGGACAGGGTCACACAGATACGCAGTATTTT.

V and J are TRBV30 and TRBJ1-6, with D perhaps TRBD1 (5 bases). Germline lookup yields CDR1 GTSNPN and CDR2 SVGIG (reference sequence). V lost 4 bases and J lost 5, with 9 bases in between. This CDR3 spans 13 amino acids. The CDR3 coding sequence is TGTGCCTGGAAAGGGACCAATAATTCACCCCTCCACTTT. This translates into CAWKGTNNSPLHF.

This clone has only a few counts. This chain links TRBV19 with TRBJ1-5; no reliable D call. Trimming took off 6 bases at V and 9 bases at J, with 9 bases between the two ends. From germline, CDR1 is LNHDA and CDR2 SQIVND (reference sequence). The CDR3 runs 11 residues. CDR3 DNA sequence: TGTGCCAGTAGACGAGGAGGGCCCCAGCATTTT. It specifies CASRRGGPQHF.

The chain employs TRBV30 and TRBJ2-5; D gene ambiguous. Germline loops: CDR1 GTSNPN, CDR2 SVGIG (reference sequence). The CDR3 runs to 12 residues. Trimming shortened V by 2 bases and J by 5 bases, and 9 bases separated the two germline ends. The CDR3 protein is CAWSTPPETQYF. The CDR3 bases are TGTGCCTGGAGTACCCCTCCCGAGACCCAGTACTTC.

V gene TRBV29-1 combines with J gene TRBJ2-3; D is undetermined. This CDR3 spans 13 amino acids. The germline V gene encodes CDR1 SQVTM and CDR2 ANQGSEA. V gave up 4 bases and J gave up 0 bases, with 8 bases separating them. This CDR3 reads CSVGLTSTDTQYF. In nucleotides, the CDR3 is TGCAGCGTTGGCCTGACTAGCACAGATACGCAGTATTTT.

The table lists this clone with a few counts. The chain employs TRBV9 and TRBJ1-3; TRBD1 matches at 7 bases. Germline V lookup: CDR1 SGDLS, CDR2 YYNGEE. With V trimmed by 0 bases and J by 0 bases, 15 bases remained unmatched. This CDR3 has 20 amino acids. The CDR3 reads CASSVGARDRAFSSGNTIYF. In DNA, the CDR3 is TGTGCCAGCAGCGTAGGGGCCCGAGACAGGGCATTCAGCTCTGGAAACACCATATATTTT.